Detailed here is one T cell receptor (beta chain). Its antigen is unknown. Per germline, CDR1 MGHRA and CDR2 YSYEKL. V lost 1 base, J lost 7 bases, and 12 bases stayed unmatched. This CDR3 has 17 residues. The data belong to a study of early stage breast cancer tumors. The overall study: Each sample averaged approximately 9.7-fold read coverage.

General study findings and limits: Tumor and normal breast were distinguished via blood comparison in most of the 16 patients. Chain pairing and CD4, CD8 or FOXP3 expression were not captured.

Blood replicates held 0.5 ug DNA, tumor or normal breast around 1.5 ug, two each. TCRdb keeps only in-frame clones here, not all; method: immunoSEQ multiplex PCR. The top ten clones hold under 2% of a sample with about 17,000 clones, around 80% of them seen once. The sequenced sample was blood. This clonotype originated in a person between 65 and 79 years old with breast cancer. The genes are TRBV4-1 and TRBJ2-1, with TRBD1 matching 8 bases. CDR3 bases: TGCGCCAGCAGCCAAGCCACAGGGGGACCACGGGAGAATGAGCAGTTCTTC. It is translated as CASSQATGGPRENEQFF.